Listed below are T cell receptor beta chains from one sample, sequenced in a study of OX40 agonist ivuxolimab in advanced cancers. Here immunoSEQ multiplex PCR was the method, and the copy in TCRdb shows in-frame clones only, minus some. The table records over 50,000 clones, about four fifths of them present only once. Sequencing used CD4+ or CD8+ T cells sorted from blood, obtained in a trial of the OX40 agonist ivuxolimab. Receptors were obtained from an adult with an advanced solid tumor such as melanoma, head and neck, liver or kidney cancer. Both conserved end residues are part of each CDR3. Fields, in order: J gene, V gene, clone size, D gene, CDR3 DNA, CDR3 protein. D genes are given only for firm matches. The size entry is marked missing in some rows and otherwise reads once, few, many or a size class.

j_call: TRBJ2-7; v_call: TRBV7-8; clone_size: -; d_call: -; cdr3_nt: TGTGCCAGCAGCCCTAGGGGGACTACCAACGAGCAGTACTTC; cdr3_aa: CASSPRGTTNEQYF
j_call: TRBJ1-1; v_call: TRBV10-3; clone_size: -; d_call: -; cdr3_nt: TGTACCATCAGCCCCGGGGAAGGAGCTTTCTTT; cdr3_aa: CTISPGEGAFF
j_call: TRBJ2-1; v_call: TRBV28; clone_size: -; d_call: -; cdr3_nt: TGTGCCAGCAGTTTTTGGGAGAATGAGCAGTTCTTC; cdr3_aa: CASSFWENEQFF
j_call: TRBJ2-4; v_call: TRBV10-1; clone_size: -; d_call: TRBD1; cdr3_nt: TGCGCCAGCAGTTCAGGGGGCACGGACATTCAGTACTTC; cdr3_aa: CASSSGGTDIQYF
j_call: TRBJ2-5; v_call: TRBV19; clone_size: -; d_call: -; cdr3_nt: TGTGCCAGTAGTATTCAGGATAGGGGAGAGACCCAGTACTTC; cdr3_aa: CASSIQDRGETQYF
j_call: TRBJ2-7; v_call: TRBV11-3; clone_size: -; d_call: -; cdr3_nt: TGTGCCAGCAGCTTAGGGACAAGCTACGAGCAGTACTTC; cdr3_aa: CASSLGTSYEQYF
j_call: TRBJ1-5; v_call: TRBV19; clone_size: -; d_call: -; cdr3_nt: TGTGCCAGTAGTATACCCGGGGGCAGCCAGCCCCAGCATTTT; cdr3_aa: CASSIPGGSQPQHF
j_call: TRBJ2-7; v_call: TRBV4-1; clone_size: -; d_call: TRBD2; cdr3_nt: TGCGCCAGCAGCCAAGAAGTTTCGCGGGGGGGCCTTTCGGCGCAGTACTTC; cdr3_aa: CASSQEVSRGGLSAQYF
j_call: TRBJ1-4; v_call: TRBV27; clone_size: -; d_call: TRBD1; cdr3_nt: TGTGCCAGCAGTTACCGAAGCAGGGGGCTGAGTAATGAAAAACTGTTTTTT; cdr3_aa: CASSYRSRGLSNEKLFF
j_call: TRBJ1-1; v_call: TRBV10-2; clone_size: -; d_call: -; cdr3_nt: TGCGCCAGCAGTACAGGGCCTCTTGCTGAAGCTTTCTTT; cdr3_aa: CASSTGPLAEAFF
j_call: TRBJ2-1; v_call: TRBV4-2; clone_size: -; d_call: -; cdr3_nt: TGTGCCAGCAGCCCACCCGGGACACCTAACAATGAGCAGTTCTTC; cdr3_aa: CASSPPGTPNNEQFF
j_call: TRBJ2-1; v_call: TRBV7-3; clone_size: -; d_call: TRBD2; cdr3_nt: TGTGCCAGCAGCCCGCGGACTAGCGGGGGGGCGTTCAATGAGCAGTTCTTC; cdr3_aa: CASSPRTSGGAFNEQFF
j_call: TRBJ2-2; v_call: TRBV10-3; clone_size: -; d_call: -; cdr3_nt: TGTGCCATCAGAAGCTCAAGGCGATTCGCGAACACCGGGGAGCTGTTTTTT; cdr3_aa: CAIRSSRRFANTGELFF
j_call: TRBJ1-5; v_call: TRBV28; clone_size: -; d_call: -; cdr3_nt: TGTGCCAGCAGTTTGGCCAGGGATATCAATCAGCCCCAGCATTTT; cdr3_aa: CASSLARDINQPQHF
j_call: TRBJ2-5; v_call: TRBV20-1; clone_size: once; d_call: -; cdr3_nt: TGCAGTGGACAGACCCAAGAGACCCAGTACTTC; cdr3_aa: CSGQTQETQYF
j_call: TRBJ2-1; v_call: TRBV5-1; clone_size: -; d_call: -; cdr3_nt: TGCGCCAGCAGCTTAGGACAAGTTTACAATGAGCAGTTCTTC; cdr3_aa: CASSLGQVYNEQFF
j_call: TRBJ2-3; v_call: TRBV29-1; clone_size: once; d_call: TRBD1; cdr3_nt: TGCAGCGTTGATTTGGGGACAGGCACAGATACGCAGTATTTT; cdr3_aa: CSVDLGTGTDTQYF
j_call: TRBJ1-1; v_call: TRBV4-1; clone_size: -; d_call: -; cdr3_nt: TGCGCCAGCAGCCCTCCTGGGGCAGGGTACACTGAAGCTTTCTTT; cdr3_aa: CASSPPGAGYTEAFF
j_call: TRBJ2-3; v_call: TRBV9; clone_size: -; d_call: -; cdr3_nt: TGTGCCAGCAGCGCCCGAACAGGTCTGGAAGATACGCAGTATTTT; cdr3_aa: CASSARTGLEDTQYF
j_call: TRBJ2-7; v_call: TRBV6-6; clone_size: -; d_call: TRBD2; cdr3_nt: TGTGCCAGCAGTTCCGGACTAGCGGGCCTCTCCTACGAGCAGTACTTC; cdr3_aa: CASSSGLAGLSYEQYF
j_call: TRBJ2-3; v_call: TRBV28; clone_size: -; d_call: -; cdr3_nt: TGTGCCAGCAGTTTCCTGCACTGGGCAGATACGCAGTATTTT; cdr3_aa: CASSFLHWADTQYF
j_call: TRBJ1-1; v_call: TRBV29-1; clone_size: -; d_call: -; cdr3_nt: TGCAGCGTCGTGATTCCCACTGAAGCTTTCTTT; cdr3_aa: CSVVIPTEAFF
j_call: TRBJ2-3; v_call: TRBV7-3; clone_size: -; d_call: -; cdr3_nt: TGTGCCAGCAGCTTAGCGCCCGGAGATACGCAGTATTTT; cdr3_aa: CASSLAPGDTQYF
j_call: TRBJ1-2; v_call: TRBV5-8; clone_size: -; d_call: -; cdr3_nt: TGTGCCAGCAGCTCCCAGTCATATGGCTACACCTTC; cdr3_aa: CASSSQSYGYTF
j_call: TRBJ2-2; v_call: TRBV9; clone_size: -; d_call: TRBD2; cdr3_nt: TGTGCCAGCAGCGTCTTAGGACTAGCTTCCGGGGAGCTGTTTTTT; cdr3_aa: CASSVLGLASGELFF
j_call: TRBJ2-7; v_call: TRBV7-9; clone_size: few; d_call: -; cdr3_nt: TGTGCCAGCAGCTCGACAGTGACCTCCTACGAGCAGTACTTC; cdr3_aa: CASSSTVTSYEQYF
j_call: TRBJ2-5; v_call: TRBV7-3; clone_size: -; d_call: TRBD1; cdr3_nt: TGTGCCAGCAGCGTCGGGACAGGGAGGCAAGAGACCCAGTACTTC; cdr3_aa: CASSVGTGRQETQYF
j_call: TRBJ2-5; v_call: TRBV7-9; clone_size: -; d_call: -; cdr3_nt: TGTGCCAGCAGCCGAAACTGGGCGGAGACCCAGTACTTC; cdr3_aa: CASSRNWAETQYF
j_call: TRBJ2-1; v_call: TRBV5-8; clone_size: -; d_call: -; cdr3_nt: TGTGCCAGCGGCAGGGGCAGCTCCTACAATGAGCAGTTCTTC; cdr3_aa: CASGRGSSYNEQFF
j_call: TRBJ2-7; v_call: TRBV27; clone_size: -; d_call: -; cdr3_nt: TGTGCCAGCAGTAAAGAGGGTGGGGAGCAGTACTTC; cdr3_aa: CASSKEGGEQYF
j_call: TRBJ1-3; v_call: TRBV28; clone_size: -; d_call: -; cdr3_nt: TGTGCCAGCAGTTTCGTGCAACTTCCTGGAAACACCATATATTTT; cdr3_aa: CASSFVQLPGNTIYF
j_call: TRBJ2-3; v_call: TRBV7-9; clone_size: few; d_call: TRBD2; cdr3_nt: TGTGCCAGCAGCTTAGGCGGGAGGGCCGCAGATACGCAGTATTTT; cdr3_aa: CASSLGGRAADTQYF
j_call: TRBJ2-7; v_call: TRBV30; clone_size: -; d_call: -; cdr3_nt: TGTGCCTGGAGTTCTTGGGGTAACGAGCAGTACTTT; cdr3_aa: CAWSSWGNEQYF
j_call: TRBJ1-6; v_call: TRBV14; clone_size: -; d_call: -; cdr3_nt: TGTGCCAGCAGCCGTAGCCGGGACCGAGATTCACCCCTCCACTTT; cdr3_aa: CASSRSRDRDSPLHF
j_call: TRBJ2-7; v_call: TRBV27; clone_size: -; d_call: -; cdr3_nt: TGTGCCAGCAGTTTACTAGGGGGTGAGGCCTACGAGCAGTACTTC; cdr3_aa: CASSLLGGEAYEQYF
j_call: TRBJ2-5; v_call: TRBV27; clone_size: few; d_call: TRBD2; cdr3_nt: TGTGCCAGCAGTTTCGCTAGCGGGGGGGCGTTGGAGACCCAGTACTTC; cdr3_aa: CASSFASGGALETQYF
j_call: TRBJ1-4; v_call: TRBV5-6; clone_size: -; d_call: -; cdr3_nt: TGTGCCAGCAGCCCGGCAGGGGATGAAAAACTGTTTTTT; cdr3_aa: CASSPAGDEKLFF
j_call: TRBJ1-2; v_call: TRBV5-1; clone_size: few; d_call: TRBD1; cdr3_nt: TGCGCCAGCAGTAAGGACAGGGAGGGTGCTTATGGCTACACCTTC; cdr3_aa: CASSKDREGAYGYTF
j_call: TRBJ1-6; v_call: TRBV7-3; clone_size: -; d_call: -; cdr3_nt: TGTGCCAGCAGCTTAGAAGCTAATTCACCCCTCCACTTT; cdr3_aa: CASSLEANSPLHF
j_call: TRBJ2-1; v_call: TRBV19; clone_size: -; d_call: TRBD1; cdr3_nt: TGTGCCAGCCGCCGTGGGACAGCCTCCTACAATGAGCAGTTCTTC; cdr3_aa: CASRRGTASYNEQFF
j_call: TRBJ2-5; v_call: TRBV11-3; clone_size: -; d_call: TRBD1; cdr3_nt: TGTGCCAGCAGCTTATACGGACAGGGCGAGACCCAGTACTTC; cdr3_aa: CASSLYGQGETQYF
j_call: TRBJ1-1; v_call: TRBV14; clone_size: -; d_call: -; cdr3_nt: TGTGCCAGCAGCCAATCCCCCTCCGGAACCCTCATGAACACTGAAGCTTTCTTT; cdr3_aa: CASSQSPSGTLMNTEAFF
j_call: TRBJ1-2; v_call: TRBV7-9; clone_size: once; d_call: -; cdr3_nt: TGTGCCAGCAGCTCGGAGGTTGGCTATGGCTACACCTTC; cdr3_aa: CASSSEVGYGYTF
j_call: TRBJ2-4; v_call: TRBV29-1; clone_size: -; d_call: TRBD1; cdr3_nt: TGCAGCGTTTCTACCGGGACAGGGACGAACATTCAGTACTTC; cdr3_aa: CSVSTGTGTNIQYF
j_call: TRBJ1-2; v_call: TRBV2; clone_size: -; d_call: -; cdr3_nt: TGTGCCAGCAGGGAGGGACAACCGACTAGCCGCTACACCTTC; cdr3_aa: CASREGQPTSRYTF
j_call: TRBJ2-2; v_call: TRBV6-6; clone_size: -; d_call: TRBD1; cdr3_nt: TGTGCCAGCAGTCCCCGGGACAGGGGTGGCACCGGGGAGCTGTTTTTT; cdr3_aa: CASSPRDRGGTGELFF
j_call: TRBJ1-3; v_call: TRBV28; clone_size: once; d_call: -; cdr3_nt: TGTGCCAGCAGTCCCTACGGGGGGCTCTCTGGAAACACCATATATTTT; cdr3_aa: CASSPYGGLSGNTIYF
j_call: TRBJ2-1; v_call: TRBV6-6; clone_size: once; d_call: -; cdr3_nt: TGTGCCAGCAGTTACTCGCGGGAACTAGGTGAGCAGTTCTTC; cdr3_aa: CASSYSRELGEQFF
j_call: TRBJ1-4; v_call: TRBV28; clone_size: -; d_call: -; cdr3_nt: TGTGCCAGCAGTTTTATTCCGGGGACTAATGAAAAACTGTTTTTT; cdr3_aa: CASSFIPGTNEKLFF
j_call: TRBJ2-5; v_call: TRBV19; clone_size: -; d_call: TRBD2; cdr3_nt: TGTGCCAGCGGGGGGGCCTTCGAGACCCAGTACTTC; cdr3_aa: CASGGAFETQYF
j_call: TRBJ2-3; v_call: TRBV27; clone_size: -; d_call: -; cdr3_nt: TGTGCCAGCAGTTTAGGGTCAGTCACAGATACGCAGTATTTT; cdr3_aa: CASSLGSVTDTQYF
j_call: TRBJ2-1; v_call: TRBV14; clone_size: few; d_call: -; cdr3_nt: TGTGCCAGCCACAAGCGGGCCGCATCCTACAATGAGCAGTTCTTC; cdr3_aa: CASHKRAASYNEQFF
j_call: TRBJ1-5; v_call: TRBV21-1; clone_size: -; d_call: -; cdr3_nt: TGTGCCAGCCAAACGGAGGGCAGAATCAATCAGCCCCAGCATTTT; cdr3_aa: CASQTEGRINQPQHF